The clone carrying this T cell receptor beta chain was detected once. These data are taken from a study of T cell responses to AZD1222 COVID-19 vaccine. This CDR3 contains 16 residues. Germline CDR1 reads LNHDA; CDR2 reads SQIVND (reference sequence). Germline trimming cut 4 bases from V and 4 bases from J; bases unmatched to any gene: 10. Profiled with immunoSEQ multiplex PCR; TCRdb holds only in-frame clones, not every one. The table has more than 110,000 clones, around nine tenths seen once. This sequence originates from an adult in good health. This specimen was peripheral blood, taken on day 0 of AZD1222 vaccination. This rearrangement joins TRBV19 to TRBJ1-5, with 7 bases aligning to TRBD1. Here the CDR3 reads CASSTLWTGGNQPQHF. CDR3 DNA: TGTGCCAGTAGTACCCTATGGACAGGAGGTAATCAGCCCCAGCATTTT.